This TCR beta chain was recovered during a study of T cell repertoires and HLA-DP antigens. Concerning this clone itself: The antigen is unknown.

The repertoire was sequenced with immunoSEQ multiplex PCR; TCRdb's copy has only in-frame clones and lacks some. In the table there are about 73,000 clones, around 77% of which are singletons. The CDR3 spans 15 residues. The V end was cut by 5 bases, the J end by 0 bases, with 11 bases between. Per the germline V gene, CDR1 is SGHAT and CDR2 is FQNNGV. The sequencing sample was made of CD4+ T cells from PBMCs. The clonotype originates from a man between 60 and 75 years old in good health and CMV-seronegative. This rearrangement joins TRBV11-2 to TRBJ1-3, with D maybe TRBD1 (5 bases). Here the CDR3 reads CASSRDLSSGNTIYF. The CDR3, as DNA: TGTGCCAGCAGCCGGGACTTGAGCTCTGGAAACACCATATATTTT.